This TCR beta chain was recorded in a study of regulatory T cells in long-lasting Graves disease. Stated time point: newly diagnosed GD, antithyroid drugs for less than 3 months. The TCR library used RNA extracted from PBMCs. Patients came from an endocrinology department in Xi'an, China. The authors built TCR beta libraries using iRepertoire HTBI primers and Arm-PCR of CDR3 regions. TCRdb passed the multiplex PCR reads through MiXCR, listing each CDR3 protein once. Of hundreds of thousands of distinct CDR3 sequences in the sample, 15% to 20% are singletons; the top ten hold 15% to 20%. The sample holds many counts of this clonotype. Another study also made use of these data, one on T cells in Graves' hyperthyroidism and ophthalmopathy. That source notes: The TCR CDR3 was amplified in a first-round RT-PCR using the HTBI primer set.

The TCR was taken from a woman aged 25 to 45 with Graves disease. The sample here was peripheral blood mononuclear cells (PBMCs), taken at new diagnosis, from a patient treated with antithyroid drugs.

The CDR3 region has the DNA TGTGCCAGCTTGGTGTTCCAAGAGACCCAGTACTTC. Encoded protein: CASLVFQETQYF. This chain connects TRBV2 to TRBJ2-5; D remains unclear. The germline gives CDR1 SNHLY, CDR2 FYNNEI. This CDR3 comprises 12 residues. V was clipped by 8 bases and J by 1 base, with 8 bases between them.